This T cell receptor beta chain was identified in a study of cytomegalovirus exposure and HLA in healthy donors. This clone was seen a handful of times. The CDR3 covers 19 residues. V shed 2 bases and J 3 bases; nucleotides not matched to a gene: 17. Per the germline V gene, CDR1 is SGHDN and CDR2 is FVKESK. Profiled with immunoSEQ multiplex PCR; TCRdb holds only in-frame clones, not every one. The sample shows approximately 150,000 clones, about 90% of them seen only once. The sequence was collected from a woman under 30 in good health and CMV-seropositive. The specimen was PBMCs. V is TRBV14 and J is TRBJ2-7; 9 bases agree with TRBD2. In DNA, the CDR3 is TGTGCCAGCAGCCAAAGTAGGGGGCGGCTAGCGGGAAGGGGCTACGAGCAGTACTTC. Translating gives CASSQSRGRLAGRGYEQYF.